Here is one T cell receptor (beta chain) with its context. Its antigen remains unknown. An end of the junction differs from the germline gene, which may be a read error. The CDR3 covers 12 residues. The germline V gene has CDR1 SQVTM and CDR2 ANQGSEA. In TCRdb, the multiplex PCR reads were re-called with MiXCR into one record per CDR3 protein. The sample yields 15,000 or so distinct CDR3 sequences, about 60% seen once. This specimen comes from a study of breast tumors, draining lymph nodes, adjacent tissues. Whole-study results and caveats: Luminal-like breast cancer showed significantly greater tumor-nontumor repertoire similarity than basal-like breast cancer did. Most tumor T cells seemingly derive from lymph node, then expand in tumor. Tumors had less TCR diversity than lymph nodes, more than nontumor tissue.

The rearrangement links TRBV29-1 to TRBJ1-4; tentative D call: TRBD1 (5 bases). The receptor was isolated from a female donor with breast cancer. Some clones in this sample may be carry-over from other donors' samples. The sample was tumor-adjacent breast tissue. CDR3 amino acids: CGVDGANEKLSF. DNA of the CDR3: TGCGGCGTTGACGGGGCCAATGAAAAACTGTCTTTT.